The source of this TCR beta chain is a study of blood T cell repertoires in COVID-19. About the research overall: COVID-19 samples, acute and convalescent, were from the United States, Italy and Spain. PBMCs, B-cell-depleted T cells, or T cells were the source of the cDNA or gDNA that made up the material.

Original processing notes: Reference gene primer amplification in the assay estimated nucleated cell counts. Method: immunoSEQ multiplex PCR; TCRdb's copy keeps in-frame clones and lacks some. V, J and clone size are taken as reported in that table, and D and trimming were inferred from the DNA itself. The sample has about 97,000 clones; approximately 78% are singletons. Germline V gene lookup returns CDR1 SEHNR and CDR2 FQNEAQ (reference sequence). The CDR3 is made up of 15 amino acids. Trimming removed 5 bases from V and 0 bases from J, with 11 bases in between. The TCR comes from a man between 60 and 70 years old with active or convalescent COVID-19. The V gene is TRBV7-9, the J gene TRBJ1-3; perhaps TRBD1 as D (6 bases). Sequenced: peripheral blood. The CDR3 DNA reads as TGTGCCAGCAGCCCCAACAGGGCCTCTGGAAACACCATATATTTT. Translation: CASSPNRASGNTIYF.